Below are 21 T cell receptor beta chains sequenced from a single sample in a study of blood T cell repertoires in COVID-19. This table comes from immunoSEQ multiplex PCR, and its TCRdb copy is limited to in-frame clones, with some not included. The sample has about 16,000 clones, about 89% seen once; the top ten hold more than 25%. The specimen was peripheral blood. The source is a woman of 80 years or more with COVID-19, enrolled during active disease.

The chain uses TRBV5-6 and TRBJ2-3; D might be TRBD2 (7 bases). Trimming removed 5 bases from V and 0 bases from J, with 19 bases in between. Germline V CDR1 and CDR2: SGHDT, YYEEEE. This CDR3 spans 17 amino acids. The CDR3 loop reads CASRSRKGGTSTDTQYF. The CDR3, as DNA: TGTGCCAGCAGATCGCGCAAGGGGGGGACTAGCACAGATACGCAGTATTTT. The full variable domain, completed using reference TRBV5-6 and TRBJ2-3, is DAGVTQSPTHLIKTRGQQVTLRCSPKSGHDTVSWYQQALGQGPQFIFQYYEEEERQRGNFPDRFSGHQFPNYSSELNVNALLLGDSALYLCASRSRKGGTSTDTQYFGPGTRLTVL.

The chain recombines TRBV6-5 with TRBJ1-2, with D unresolved. CDR1 and CDR2 from the germline V gene are MNHEY and SVGAGI. This CDR3 is 13 amino acids long. Deletions cut 8 bases from V and 4 bases from J, with 14 bases between. CDR3 sequence (DNA): TGTGCCAGCGGGGAGGGCTTGGGCTATGGCTACACCTTC. Protein: CASGEGLGYGYTF.

The chain has TRBV28 and TRBJ2-1; 7 bases match TRBD2. J gave up 6 bases and V 10 bases, and 15 bases lay outside the gene matches. The CDR3 totals 15 residues. Per germline, CDR1 MDHEN and CDR2 SYDVKM. CDR3 amino acids: CATSGGFGRGNEQFF. For the CDR3, the DNA is TGTGCCACCTCCGGGGGGTTTGGTCGGGGCAATGAGCAGTTCTTC.

CDR3 nucleotide sequence: TGTGCCAGCAGCCTAGGACAGGGGGGCGCGGATACGCAGTATTTT. The encoded protein is CASSLGQGGADTQYF. The chain combines TRBV5-5 with TRBJ2-3; 10 nucleotides align to TRBD1. Germline V gene sequence: CDR1 SGHKS, CDR2 YYEKEE (reference sequence). The CDR3 runs to 15 residues. With V trimmed by 4 bases and J by 6 bases, 8 bases remained unmatched. The complete variable domain, with remaining parts taken from reference TRBV5-5 and TRBJ2-3, reads DAGVTQSPTHLIKTRGQQVTLRCSPISGHKSVSWYQQVLGQGPQFIFQYYEKEERGRGNFPDRFSARQFPNYSSELNVNALLLGDSALYLCASSLGQGGADTQYFGPGTRLTVL.

The chain recombines TRBV7-3 with TRBJ2-6; D gene ambiguous. CDR3 length: 14 residues. The V gene lost 7 bases and the J gene lost 1 base, with 8 bases spanning the gap. Germline assignment: CDR1 SGHTA and CDR2 FQGTGA. The CDR3 bases are TGTGCCAGCACCCTGCAGTCTGGGGCCAACGTCCTGACTTTC. Residues: CASTLQSGANVLTF.

The chain couples TRBV19 to TRBJ1-5; D gene uncertain. V dropped 5 bases and J dropped 4 bases, with 9 bases sitting between them. Per the germline V gene, CDR1 is LNHDA and CDR2 is SQIVND (reference sequence). The CDR3 covers 13 residues. Written as DNA, the CDR3 is TGTGCCAGTAGTTTCCTAGATAATCAGCCCCAGCATTTT. Residues: CASSFLDNQPQHF. The complete variable domain, with remaining parts taken from reference TRBV19 and TRBJ1-5, reads DGGITQSPKYLFRKEGQNVTLSCEQNLNHDAMYWYRQDPGQGLRLIYYSQIVNDFQKGDIAEGYSVSREKKESFPLTVTSAQKNPTAFYLCASSFLDNQPQHFGDGTRLSIL.

J is TRBJ2-3 and V is TRBV5-1; D gene uncertain. CDR1 is SGHRS and CDR2 is YFSETQ in the germline V gene. Trimming removed 0 bases at V and 4 bases at J, with 3 bases between. The length of the CDR3 is 12 residues. The CDR3 region is CASSLAADTQYF. In nucleotides, the CDR3 is TGCGCCAGCAGCTTGGCTGCAGATACGCAGTATTTT.

This chain connects TRBV4-3 to TRBJ1-1; 7 bases agree with TRBD1. The germline CDR1 and CDR2 sequences are LGHNA and YSLEER. The CDR3 consists of 13 residues. V shed 2 bases and J 11 bases; nucleotides not matched to a gene: 8. This CDR3 reads CASSQYRGGGAFF. The CDR3 nucleotides are TGCGCCAGCAGCCAATACAGGGGCGGGGGGGCTTTCTTT.

V is TRBV25-1 and J is TRBJ1-2; D gene unclear. CDR1 and CDR2 (germline): MGHDK, SYGVNS. V was trimmed by 2 bases and J by 4 bases, leaving 11 bases between them. The CDR3 runs to 14 residues. The CDR3 loop reads CASSEGGLIYGYTF. The DNA of the CDR3 is TGTGCCAGCAGTGAAGGCGGGCTAATCTATGGCTACACCTTC.

This rearrangement joins TRBV5-1 to TRBJ2-3; 7 nucleotides agree with TRBD2. J was trimmed by 0 bases and V by 3 bases; bases with no gene match: 16. The CDR3 loop spans 19 amino acids. Germline CDR1 and CDR2: SGHRS and YFSETQ. CDR3 loop: CASSSQSLGGPKSTDTQYF. CDR3 bases: TGCGCCAGCAGCTCGCAGAGTTTGGGAGGGCCAAAGAGCACAGATACGCAGTATTTT.

The chain uses TRBV18 and TRBJ1-6; 9 nucleotides agree with TRBD1. The J segment lost 7 bases and the V segment lost 1 base, leaving 5 bases of the junction unmatched. The CDR3 covers 16 residues. CDR1 and CDR2 from the germline V gene are KGHSH and LQKENI. CDR3 loop: CASSPQGQGINSPLHF. The CDR3 DNA sequence: TGTGCCAGCTCACCACAGGGACAGGGAATAAATTCACCCCTCCACTTT.

This sequence joins TRBV28 and TRBJ1-5; TRBD1 aligns across 9 bases. This CDR3 comprises 14 residues. V shed 5 bases, J shed 5 bases, and the junction held 4 bases outside the gene matches. Germline values: CDR1 MDHEN, CDR2 SYDVKM. The CDR3 nucleotides are TGTGCCAGCAGTACTCGACAGGGGGATCAGCCCCAGCATTTT. Its protein product is CASSTRQGDQPQHF.

This sequence joins TRBV13 and TRBJ2-2; TRBD2 matches 7 bases. The ends lost 3 bases at V and 0 bases at J; junction bases unmatched: 1. The CDR3 has 15 amino acids. Germline loops: CDR1 PRHDT, CDR2 FYEKMQ (reference sequence). This CDR3 is CASSLAGANTGELFF. The DNA for the CDR3 is TGTGCCAGCAGCTTGGCGGGAGCGAACACCGGGGAGCTGTTTTTT.

V is TRBV4-3 and J is TRBJ2-2, with TRBD2 matching 13 bases. V lost 1 base, J lost 5 bases, and 1 base stayed unmatched. The CDR3 loop spans 16 amino acids. Germline V gene sequence: CDR1 LGHNA, CDR2 YSLEER. The DNA of the CDR3 is TGCGCCAGCAGCCAAGGGACTAGCGGGGGAACCGGGGAGCTGTTTTTT. Residues: CASSQGTSGGTGELFF.

This chain joins TRBV19 and TRBJ1-5; the D gene is possibly TRBD1 (5 bases). V was pared by 11 bases and J by 6 bases, with 32 bases between. The CDR3 contains 18 residues. Germline-derived CDR1 and CDR2 are LNHDA and SQIVND (reference sequence). This CDR3 reads CACCFGGRVKSSGQPQHF. The CDR3 coding sequence is TGTGCCTGTTGTTTTGGTGGCAGGGTGAAATCTAGTGGTCAGCCCCAGCATTTT.

The chain links TRBV4-1 to TRBJ2-1; a possible D gene is TRBD2 (5 bases). The CDR3 runs to 15 residues. V gave up 6 bases and J gave up 1 base, with 13 bases separating them. CDR1 and CDR2 (germline): MGHRA, YSYEKL. The CDR3 protein is CASRPGEWSYNEQFF. CDR3 sequence (DNA): TGCGCCAGCAGACCCGGGGAGTGGTCCTACAATGAGCAGTTCTTC.

This chain links TRBV5-1 with TRBJ1-2, with TRBD1 identical over 10 bases. V was clipped by 4 bases and J by 4 bases; unmatched bases: 10. The CDR3 loop spans 16 amino acids. Germline assignment: CDR1 SGHRS and CDR2 YFSETQ. The CDR3 sequence: CASSGGTGALLYGYTF. CDR3 bases: TGCGCCAGCAGCGGCGGGACAGGGGCGCTGCTCTATGGCTACACCTTC.

The V call is TRBV27, the J call TRBJ2-5, with D maybe TRBD1 (5 bases). The V end lost 7 bases, the J end lost 7 bases, and 16 bases lay between the germline ends. The length of the CDR3 is 13 residues. Germline values: CDR1 MNHEY, CDR2 SMNVEV (reference sequence). The CDR3 DNA follows: TGTGCCAGCATGTCCAGGGCTGTCGGGACCCAGTACTTC. Translation: CASMSRAVGTQYF.

The J gene is TRBJ1-2, the V gene TRBV11-2; 7 bases are shared with TRBD1. J lost 0 bases, V lost 0 bases, and 4 bases had no gene match. Germline-derived CDR1 and CDR2 are SGHAT and FQNNGV. This CDR3 has 16 residues. CDR3 in amino acids: CASSLDADRANYGYTF. CDR3 DNA: TGTGCCAGCAGCTTAGATGCAGACAGGGCTAACTATGGCTACACCTTC.

The chain combines TRBV19 with TRBJ1-2, with 8 nucleotides matching TRBD1. V lost 9 bases and J lost 0; bases outside the gene matches: 12. Germline CDR1 LNHDA, CDR2 SQIVND (reference sequence). The CDR3 is made up of 16 amino acids. DNA of the CDR3: TGTGCCAGCACATACCCGGGACAGGAGTCTAACTATGGCTACACCTTC. Its protein product is CASTYPGQESNYGYTF.

V gene TRBV4-1 combines with J gene TRBJ1-6; TRBD1 might be the D (6 bases). CDR1 and CDR2 from the germline V gene are MGHRA and YSYEKL. The CDR3 spans 17 residues. V was pared by 6 bases and J by 0 bases, with 15 bases between. CDR3 nucleotide sequence: TGCGCCAGCAGGGAGAGGACAGACAGCTCCTATAATTCACCCCTCCACTTT. Translating gives CASRERTDSSYNSPLHF.